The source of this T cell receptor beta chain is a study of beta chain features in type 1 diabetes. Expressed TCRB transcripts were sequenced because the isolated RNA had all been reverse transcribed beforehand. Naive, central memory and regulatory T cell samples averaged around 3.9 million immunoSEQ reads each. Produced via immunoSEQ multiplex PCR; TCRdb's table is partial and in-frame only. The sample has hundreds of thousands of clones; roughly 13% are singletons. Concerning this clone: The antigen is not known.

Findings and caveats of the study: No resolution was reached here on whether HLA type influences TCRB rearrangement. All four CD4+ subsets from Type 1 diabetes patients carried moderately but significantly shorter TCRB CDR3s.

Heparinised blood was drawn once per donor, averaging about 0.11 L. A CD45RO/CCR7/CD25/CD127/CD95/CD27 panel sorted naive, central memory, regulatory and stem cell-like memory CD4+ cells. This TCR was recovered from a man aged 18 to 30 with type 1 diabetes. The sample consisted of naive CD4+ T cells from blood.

CDR3 DNA sequence: TGTGCCAGCAGCCCATGGGGGGCACTTTCCTCTAGCACAGATACGCAGTATTTT. Its protein product is CASSPWGALSSSTDTQYF. The chain is built from TRBV7-2 and TRBJ2-3, with D perhaps being TRBD1 or TRBD2 (6 bases each). Per germline, CDR1 SGHTA and CDR2 FQGNSA. V was cut by 5 bases and J by 0 bases, with 21 bases left in between. The CDR3 consists of 18 residues.